This T cell receptor (beta chain) was profiled in a study of CD8+ T cells in alopecia areata. Across the study: Affected scalp percentage set treated patients' severity scores. The study, taken as a whole, reports: On tofacitinib, scalp clonality and expanded CD8+ clones among top 100 fell significantly.

Treatment described: oral pan-JAK inhibitor, 5-10 mg twice daily. The investigators collected lesional scalp punch biopsies and peripheral blood from alopecia areata patients. RNA extraction was followed by reverse transcription into cDNA, which acted as the sequencing template. Libraries were prepared by immunoSEQ multiplex PCR; TCRdb keeps only in-frame clonotypes and omits some of them. The data show fewer than 200,000 clones, around 58% seen once. This clone was recorded a few times. The target antigen is unknown. Germline-derived CDR1 and CDR2 are SNHLY and FYNNEI. V was shortened by 4 bases and J by 2 bases, with 8 bases between the two germline ends. The CDR3 runs to 13 residues.

This clonotype was sampled from a human donor with alopecia areata. Material: CD8+ T cells sorted from blood, obtained at week 24, from a patient treated with tofacitinib. This sequence joins TRBV2 and TRBJ1-2; no clear D gene. CDR3 region: CASSVARNYGYTF. The CDR3, as DNA: TGTGCCAGCAGTGTCGCCCGGAACTATGGCTACACCTTC.